Below are 22 T cell receptor beta chains sequenced from a single sample in a study of blood T cell repertoires in COVID-19. Clones were sequenced by immunoSEQ multiplex PCR, and TCRdb holds only the in-frame ones, with some missing. The sample holds 250,000 or so clones, over 75% seen once. The specimen sequenced was PBMCs or T cells enriched from blood (not recorded which). These receptor sequences come from a middle-aged man who had recovered from COVID-19.

The CDR3 DNA is TGTGCCACCAGTGAGGGGACTAGCGGGGGCGGGCAGTTCTTC. It yields the protein CATSEGTSGGGQFF. The V gene is TRBV24-1, the J gene TRBJ2-1; 14 nucleotides align to TRBD2. CDR1 and CDR2 from the germline V gene are KGHDR and SFDVKD. The CDR3 is 14 amino acids. Trimming removed 4 bases from V and 12 bases from J; junction bases left unmatched: 4.

V gene TRBV7-9 combines with J gene TRBJ1-1, with no clear D. CDR3 size: 15 residues. The ends were cut back, 5 bases at V and 2 bases at J, with 15 bases in the middle. The germline V gene has CDR1 SEHNR and CDR2 FQNEAQ (reference sequence). In DNA form, the CDR3 reads TGTGCCAGCAGCGGAAGTCCGGGTCCTAACACTGAAGCTTTCTTT. Its protein is CASSGSPGPNTEAFF.

The table lists this clone with a count of one. The gene calls are TRBV9 and TRBJ2-2; TRBD1 aligns across 8 bases. Trimming removed 0 bases from V and 6 bases from J; junction bases left unmatched: 7. This CDR3 is 16 amino acids long. CDR1 is SGDLS, CDR2 YYNGEE, per germline. The CDR3 nucleotides read TGTGCCAGCAGCGTAGTCGACAGGGGTTACGCCGGGGAGCTGTTTTTT. Translated: CASSVVDRGYAGELFF.

The chain employs TRBV5-1 and TRBJ2-1; tentatively, D is TRBD2 (6 bases). Trimming took off 0 bases at V and 0 bases at J, with 19 bases between the two ends. Per the germline V gene, CDR1 is SGHRS and CDR2 is YFSETQ. CDR3 length: 19 residues. CDR3 region: CASSLAKGIAASSYNEQFF. The CDR3 nucleotides are TGCGCCAGCAGCTTGGCCAAGGGGATAGCGGCGAGCTCCTACAATGAGCAGTTCTTC.

The genes are TRBV9 and TRBJ1-2, with D perhaps matching TRBD1 (6 bases). Looked up from germline, CDR1 is SGDLS and CDR2 is YYNGEE. The CDR3 loop spans 14 amino acids. Between the trimmed V and J ends, which lost 1 base and 4 bases, there was a span of 11 bases. The CDR3 reads CASSVRGGTYGYTF. CDR3 sequence (DNA): TGTGCCAGCAGCGTAAGGGGGGGGACCTATGGCTACACCTTC.

There are many counts of this clone. The rearrangement joins TRBV25-1 to TRBJ2-1; D call uncertain. The CDR3 length is 17 residues. V was cut by 8 bases and J by 0 bases, with 20 bases left in between. Germline V gene lookup returns CDR1 MGHDK and CDR2 SYGVNS. The CDR3 DNA sequence: TGTGCCAGCGAGACTCACCGTATCTTTAGCTCCTACAATGAGCAGTTCTTC. Encoded protein: CASETHRIFSSYNEQFF. Based on the CDR3 plus reference TRBV25-1 and TRBJ2-1, the full variable domain is EADIYQTPRYLVIGTGKKITLECSQTMGHDKMYWYQQDPGMELHLIHYSYGVNSTEKGDLSSESTVSRIRTEHFPLTLESARPSHTSQYLCASETHRIFSSYNEQFFGPGTRLTVL.

V and J are TRBV5-1 and TRBJ2-1; the match to TRBD1 covers 10 bases. CDR3 length: 16 residues. CDR1 is SGHRS, CDR2 YFSETQ, per germline. V lost 5 bases and J lost 2; bases outside the gene matches: 7. In DNA, the CDR3 is TGCGCCAGCAGAACTAGGACAGGGGGGCCCTACAATGAGCAGTTCTTC. It codes for CASRTRTGGPYNEQFF.

The V gene is TRBV28, the J gene TRBJ2-7, with D possibly matching TRBD1 (6 bases). Deletions cut 4 bases from V and 3 bases from J, with 10 bases between. The germline V gene has CDR1 MDHEN and CDR2 SYDVKM. The CDR3 has 13 amino acids. The CDR3 DNA reads TGTGCCAGCAGTTCCGTGGGACACTACGAGCAGTACTTC. Translation: CASSSVGHYEQYF.

The chain has TRBV10-3 and TRBJ1-6; no reliable D call. Germline V CDR1 and CDR2: ENHRY, SYGVKD. The CDR3 consists of 13 residues. Trimming cost V 4 bases and J 9 bases, with 10 bases left between them. The CDR3 DNA reads TGTGCCATCAGTGGTCCCTCCGGTTCACCCCTCCACTTT. This translates into CAISGPSGSPLHF.

The chain uses TRBV19 and TRBJ1-1; TRBD1 agrees at 8 bases. Germline-derived CDR1 and CDR2 are LNHDA and SQIVND (reference sequence). The V segment lost 10 bases and the J segment 8 bases; nucleotides outside the gene matches: 15. There are 14 residues in the CDR3. The CDR3 is CATRGAGGVAEAFF. In nucleotides, the CDR3 is TGTGCCACCCGCGGGGCAGGGGGCGTCGCCGAAGCTTTCTTT.

This clone was recorded only once. This chain connects TRBV5-1 to TRBJ2-7; 12 nucleotides match TRBD2. Germline CDR1 and CDR2: SGHRS and YFSETQ. The CDR3 sequence is 15 residues long. Unmatched junction bases numbered 4, after V lost 0 bases and J lost 6 bases. CDR3 nucleotide sequence: TGCGCCAGCAGCTTGGGGACTAGCGGGGTCTCCGAGCAGTACTTC. This encodes CASSLGTSGVSEQYF.

The chain combines TRBV7-2 with TRBJ2-1, with 11 bases lining up with TRBD2. The V gene end was trimmed by 2 bases and the J gene end by 8 bases; junction bases not matched to a gene: 5. This CDR3 is 15 amino acids long. Germline V gene lookup returns CDR1 SGHTA and CDR2 FQGNSA. The CDR3: CASSLITSGSHEQFF. The CDR3 DNA sequence: TGTGCCAGCAGCTTAATTACTAGCGGGAGCCATGAGCAGTTCTTC.

This clone was detected only a few times. The rearrangement uses TRBV19 and TRBJ2-2; possibly TRBD1 for D (5 bases). Trimming pared 5 bases from V and 2 bases from J, leaving 9 bases between. This CDR3 is 14 amino acids long. Per the germline V gene, CDR1 is LNHDA and CDR2 is SQIVND (reference sequence). CDR3 DNA sequence: TGTGCCAGTAGTTCAGACAGAAACACCGGGGAGCTGTTTTTT. Its protein product is CASSSDRNTGELFF.

The chain employs TRBV19 and TRBJ2-4; D perhaps matches TRBD1 (7 bases). Trimming took 5 bases from V and 1 from J, leaving 15 bases between them. Germline V CDR1 and CDR2: LNHDA, SQIVND (reference sequence). The length of the CDR3 is 16 residues. The CDR3 DNA reads TGTGCCAGTAGTCCCTGGGACAGCGGGGCCAAAAACATTCAGTACTTC. This translates into CASSPWDSGAKNIQYF.

This clone appeared once. CDR3 nucleotides: TGTGCCAGCAGTGTTGGAGGGGGGGTCACCGGGGAGCTGTTTTTT. As protein: CASSVGGGVTGELFF. The chain uses TRBV25-1 and TRBJ2-2; D is perhaps TRBD2 (7 bases). The CDR3 totals 15 residues. Trimming left V 4 bases short and J 4 bases short, with 13 bases between. Germline V gene data show CDR1 as MGHDK and CDR2 as SYGVNS.

This chain joins TRBV19 and TRBJ2-3; 11 bases are a match to TRBD2. In germline, CDR1 is LNHDA, CDR2 SQIVND (reference sequence). The CDR3 is 17 amino acids. V lost 3 bases to trimming and J lost 1 base; unmatched junction nucleotides: 6. The CDR3 spells CASSIGGLAVGTDTQYF. DNA of the CDR3: TGTGCCAGTAGTATTGGGGGACTAGCGGTTGGCACAGATACGCAGTATTTT.

The rearrangement uses TRBV5-8 and TRBJ1-3, with a weak D call TRBD1 (6 bases). This CDR3 spans 16 amino acids. Trimming left V 4 bases short and J 2 bases short, with 16 bases between. CDR1 and CDR2 from the germline V gene are SGHTS and YDEGEE. CDR3 protein: CASSPKSGGPGNTIYF. The CDR3 DNA sequence: TGTGCCAGCAGCCCGAAGTCGGGGGGCCCTGGAAACACCATATATTTT. The full variable domain, rest sourced from reference TRBV5-8 and TRBJ1-3, is EAGVTQSPTHLIKTRGQQATLRCSPISGHTSVYWYQQALGLGLQFLLWYDEGEERNRGNFPPRFSGRQFPNYSSELNVNALELEDSALYLCASSPKSGGPGNTIYFGEGSWLTVV.

CDR3 sequence (DNA): TGTGCCAGCAGCGTAGGCGCGGGAACAGGCACAGATACGCAGTATTTT. Its protein is CASSVGAGTGTDTQYF. This chain uses TRBV9 with TRBJ2-3, with a weak D call TRBD2 (6 bases). Germline-derived CDR1 and CDR2 are SGDLS and YYNGEE. V was pared by 0 bases and J by 1 base, with 12 bases between. This CDR3 comprises 16 residues.

This sequence joins TRBV27 and TRBJ2-2; TRBD1 agrees at 11 bases. Per the germline V gene, CDR1 is MNHEY and CDR2 is SMNVEV (reference sequence). The V segment lost 0 bases and the J segment 4 bases; nucleotides outside the gene matches: 7. The length of the CDR3 is 18 residues. CDR3 region: CASSLSKGDRGFTGELFF. In DNA, the CDR3 is TGTGCCAGCAGTTTATCTAAAGGGGACAGGGGGTTCACCGGGGAGCTGTTTTTT.

The rearrangement joins TRBV5-6 to TRBJ2-5; no definite D call. The length of the CDR3 is 14 residues. Trimming pared 0 bases from V and 2 bases from J, leaving 8 bases between. Germline CDR1 SGHDT, CDR2 YYEEEE. The CDR3 region is CASSLGLVQETQYF. In nucleotides, the CDR3 is TGTGCCAGCAGCTTGGGTCTAGTGCAAGAGACCCAGTACTTC.

This chain uses TRBV15 with TRBJ2-5; maybe TRBD2 (5 bases). The CDR3 loop spans 15 amino acids. Trimming pared 7 bases from V and 6 bases from J, leaving 21 bases between. Germline CDR1 reads LNHNV; CDR2 reads YYDKDF (reference sequence). CDR3 sequence reads: CATTPYSSRGKTQYF. The CDR3 DNA is TGTGCCACCACCCCTTATAGTTCCCGGGGTAAGACCCAGTACTTC. The complete variable domain, with remaining parts taken from reference TRBV15 and TRBJ2-5, reads DAMVIQNPRYQVTQFGKPVTLSCSQTLNHNVMYWYQQKSSQAPKLLFHYYDKDFNNEADTPDNFQSRRPNTSFCFLDIRSPGLGDTAMYLCATTPYSSRGKTQYFGPGTRLLVL.

The rearrangement uses TRBV29-1 and TRBJ2-1, with a weak D call TRBD1 (6 bases). V was clipped by 0 bases and J by 3 bases, with 12 bases between them. The CDR3 sequence is 15 residues long. The germline gives CDR1 SQVTM, CDR2 ANQGSEA. The CDR3 sequence: CSVEDLGQHYNEQFF. As DNA, the CDR3 is TGCAGCGTTGAAGATCTGGGACAACACTACAATGAGCAGTTCTTC.